These 20 T cell receptor beta chains share one sample of origin, sequenced in a study of PD-L1 blockade in urothelial cancer. Time point in this sample: pretreatment peripheral blood. Generated by immunoSEQ multiplex PCR, the TCRdb table keeps only in-frame clones and is missing some. The sample has around 70,000 clones; 75% to 90% are singletons. The source material was PBMCs, sampled around atezolizumab (anti-PD-L1) treatment. The receptors come from a man in his 70s with urothelial cancer.

The chain combines TRBV10-2 with TRBJ1-1; 9 bases line up with TRBD1. The germline V gene encodes CDR1 WSHSY and CDR2 SAAADI. This CDR3 comprises 13 residues. The trim removed 6 bases at V and 4 bases at J, leaving 3 bases unmatched. The DNA of the CDR3 is TGCGCCAGCAGCACAGGGGGCCGCACTGAAGCTTTCTTT. Protein sequence: CASSTGGRTEAFF.

By share, this clone counts as medium-sized. The genes are TRBV6-1 and TRBJ2-1; D ambiguous. The V gene lost 1 base and the J gene lost 4 bases, with 11 bases spanning the gap. Germline V CDR1 and CDR2: MNHNS, SASEGT. The CDR3 contains 15 residues. The CDR3 is CASSEEAGSYNEQFF. The CDR3 DNA sequence: TGTGCCAGCAGTGAAGAGGCAGGTTCGTACAATGAGCAGTTCTTC.

The chain recombines TRBV28 with TRBJ1-5, with D perhaps matching TRBD1 (6 bases). Trimming shortened V by 6 bases and J by 1 base, and 16 bases separated the two germline ends. Germline V gene data show CDR1 as MDHEN and CDR2 as SYDVKM. This CDR3 contains 16 residues. The CDR3 spells CASRNYRVSSNQPQHF. DNA for the CDR3: TGTGCCAGCAGGAATTACAGGGTTTCGAGCAATCAGCCCCAGCATTTT.

This chain links TRBV15 with TRBJ2-6; 7 bases fit TRBD1. The CDR3 spans 18 residues. Germline CDR1 LNHNV, CDR2 YYDKDF (reference sequence). J gave up 0 bases and V 5 bases, and 10 bases lay outside the gene matches. The CDR3 loop is CATSPGTEYSSGANVLTF. DNA for the CDR3: TGTGCCACCAGCCCCGGGACAGAGTATAGCTCTGGGGCCAACGTCCTGACTTTC.

The V gene is TRBV6-5, the J gene TRBJ1-6; 9 positions match TRBD1. Germline V CDR1 and CDR2: MNHEY, SVGAGI. The CDR3 has 13 amino acids. Losses at the gene ends were 11 bases for V and 7 bases for J; bases not matched to a gene: 6. The CDR3 sequence: CAAGDRVNSPLHF. CDR3 nucleotide sequence: TGTGCCGCCGGGGACAGGGTAAATTCACCCCTCCACTTT.

In this sample, this clone turned up once. V gene TRBV7-8 combines with J gene TRBJ2-3, with 8 bases aligning to TRBD2. Trimming removed 1 base from V and 3 bases from J; junction bases left unmatched: 0. The CDR3 is made up of 14 amino acids. Germline lookup yields CDR1 SGHVS and CDR2 FQNEAQ. The CDR3 DNA follows: TGTGCCAGCAGCTTAGGCGGGAGGACAGATACGCAGTATTTT. Translated, it gives CASSLGGRTDTQYF.

V is TRBV10-1 and J is TRBJ2-7; 7 bases are a match to TRBD2. The germline V gene encodes CDR1 WNHNN and CDR2 SYGVQD (reference sequence). J was trimmed by 0 bases and V by 6 bases; bases with no gene match: 8. CDR3 length equals 15 residues. CDR3 DNA sequence: TGCGCCAGCAGCCCCAGCGGGATCTTCTCCTACGAGCAGTACTTC. It yields the protein CASSPSGIFSYEQYF.

This clone appeared once. The chain carries TRBV19 and TRBJ1-4, with D perhaps TRBD1 (5 bases). Germline loops: CDR1 LNHDA, CDR2 SQIVND (reference sequence). The CDR3 totals 13 residues. With 6 bases removed from V and 5 bases from J, the gap between germline ends came to 10 bases. CDR3 sequence: CASRGRGNEKLFF. The CDR3 DNA reads TGTGCCAGTAGGGGACGGGGGAATGAAAAACTGTTTTTT.

The J gene is TRBJ2-5, the V gene TRBV20-1; D perhaps matches TRBD2 (5 bases). The CDR3 sequence is 11 residues long. CDR1 and CDR2 (germline): DFQATT, SNEGSKA (reference sequence). The CDR3 spells CSVNSGETQYF. The CDR3, as DNA: TGCAGCGTAAATTCGGGGGAGACCCAGTACTTC.

The chain recombines TRBV7-3 with TRBJ2-3, with 8 bases matching TRBD2. V lost 4 bases to trimming and J lost 3 bases; unmatched junction nucleotides: 9. The CDR3 is 16 amino acids. Germline V gene lookup returns CDR1 SGHTA and CDR2 FQGTGA. This CDR3 reads CASSSGPGRVTDTQYF. As DNA, the CDR3 is TGTGCCAGCAGCTCAGGTCCCGGGAGGGTAACAGATACGCAGTATTTT. The variable domain in full, with the rest retrieved from reference TRBV7-3 and TRBJ2-3, is GAGVSQTPSNKVTEKGKYVELRCDPISGHTALYWYRQSLGQGPEFLIYFQGTGAADDSGLPNDRFFAVRPEGSVSTLKIQRTERGDSAVYLCASSSGPGRVTDTQYFGPGTRLTVL.

This chain connects TRBV4-2 to TRBJ2-1; 11 positions match TRBD2. Germline CDR1 reads LGHNA; CDR2 reads YNFKEQ. Trimming took 0 bases from V and 7 from J; bases not matched to a gene: 5. This CDR3 is 16 amino acids long. Here the CDR3 DNA reads TGTGCCAGCAGCCAAGAGGGGACTAGCGGAAAGAATGAGCAGTTCTTC. It yields the protein CASSQEGTSGKNEQFF.

The V and J genes are TRBV28 and TRBJ2-7; perhaps TRBD2 as D (6 bases). This CDR3 has 13 residues. The germline V and J ends were trimmed by 3 bases and 6 bases, with 12 bases remaining between them. CDR1 and CDR2 (germline): MDHEN, SYDVKM. The CDR3 region is CASSFRGILEQYF. The CDR3, as DNA: TGTGCCAGCAGTTTCCGGGGGATACTCGAGCAGTACTTC.

This clone has just one count. The J gene is TRBJ1-2, the V gene TRBV4-1; D possibly corresponds to TRBD1 (5 bases). V was pared by 0 bases and J by 8 bases, with 19 bases between. CDR1 MGHRA and CDR2 YSYEKL come from the germline V gene. This CDR3 is 16 amino acids long. CDR3 sequence: CASSQDRWGGGAGYTF. CDR3 nucleotide sequence: TGCGCCAGCAGCCAAGATCGATGGGGAGGAGGGGCCGGCTACACCTTC.

With regard to this clone: The same CDR3 also results from other DNA sequences found in this sample. The V gene is TRBV5-4, the J gene TRBJ1-2; D ambiguous. Looked up from germline, CDR1 is SGHNT and CDR2 is YYREEE (reference sequence). Trimming took 0 bases from V and 1 from J, leaving 13 bases between them. The CDR3 extends over 16 amino acids. The CDR3 region is CASSLAQTGINYGYTF. The CDR3 DNA is TGTGCCAGCAGCTTGGCTCAGACGGGAATTAACTATGGCTACACCTTC.

The rearrangement joins TRBV19 to TRBJ2-1; D perhaps matches TRBD2 (6 bases). There are 15 residues in the CDR3. Germline CDR1 reads LNHDA; CDR2 reads SQIVND (reference sequence). Trimming cost V 2 bases and J 7 bases, with 15 bases left between them. The CDR3 loop is CASSISLAGGNEQFF. CDR3 nucleotide sequence: TGTGCCAGTAGTATATCACTAGCTGGGGGGAATGAGCAGTTCTTC.

V is TRBV5-5 and J is TRBJ2-5; tentatively, D is TRBD1 (6 bases). V lost 0 bases and J lost 2, with 17 bases in between. Germline CDR1 SGHKS, CDR2 YYEKEE (reference sequence). CDR3 size: 17 residues. The CDR3 protein is CASSLARGSPLQETQYF. CDR3 DNA sequence: TGTGCCAGCAGCTTGGCCAGGGGATCTCCCCTACAAGAGACCCAGTACTTC.

The V call is TRBV30, the J call TRBJ1-1; 8 bases line up with TRBD1. In germline, CDR1 is GTSNPN, CDR2 SVGIG (reference sequence). This CDR3 has 13 amino acids. V shed 8 bases, J shed 6 bases, and the junction held 11 bases outside the gene matches. The CDR3 bases are TGTGCCCGCAGGACAGGGCGGTCGGCTGAAGCTTTCTTT. Its protein is CARRTGRSAEAFF.

The V gene is TRBV5-6, the J gene TRBJ1-3, with 11 bases aligning to TRBD1. The CDR3 is made up of 16 amino acids. V was pared by 4 bases and J by 0 bases, with 3 bases of the junction left unmatched. Germline loops: CDR1 SGHDT, CDR2 YYEEEE. This CDR3 is CASSAGTGGSGNTIYF. CDR3 bases: TGTGCCAGCAGCGCCGGGACAGGGGGCTCTGGAAACACCATATATTTT.

This clone was recorded a few times. The V and J genes are TRBV10-3 and TRBJ1-2; D is uncertain. Germline-derived CDR1 and CDR2 are ENHRY and SYGVKD. V was shortened by 7 bases and J by 2 bases, with 11 bases between the two germline ends. The CDR3 runs 13 residues. CDR3 coding DNA: TGTGCCATCAAGGCGGAGCCCAACTATGGCTACACCTTC. Translation gives CAIKAEPNYGYTF.

This chain uses TRBV10-2 with TRBJ2-2, with D tentatively TRBD2 (6 bases). Trimming took 6 bases from V and 5 from J, leaving 13 bases between them. The CDR3 covers 14 residues. Germline V gives CDR1 WSHSY, CDR2 SAAADI. For the CDR3, the DNA is TGCGCCAGCAGCCAATGGGGGGAAACCGGGGAGCTGTTTTTT. Translating gives CASSQWGETGELFF.